This T cell receptor (beta chain) stems from a study of shared clonotypes between healthy human individuals. Study-wide context: Each donor's CD4 naive and CD4 memory cells filled three plates apiece, CD8 naive two, and CD8 memory one. Whole-study findings and limits: Donor clonotype sharing was expected to depend on sequencing depth. Shared clonotypes across all four donors exceeded non-shared ones in generation probability. Few donors restricted represented genetic and exposure-history diversity.

The protocol was immunoSEQ multiplex PCR, while the TCRdb copy is restricted to in-frame clones and leaves out a portion. The profile shows around 700,000 clones, 74% of them singletons. This clone was seen more than once but under ten times. Antigen specificity is unknown. The germline V gene has CDR1 MNHEY and CDR2 SMNVEV (reference sequence). The V end lost 7 bases, the J end lost 1 base, and 5 bases lay between the germline ends. The CDR3 covers 12 residues. Sequenced sample: memory CD4+ T cells sorted from blood. Subset reported: CD45RA-negative fraction. This receptor was obtained from a woman in her 30s in good health. The chain employs TRBV27 and TRBJ1-3; D unresolved. The CDR3 spells CASKSSGNTIYF. The CDR3 nucleotides read TGTGCCAGCAAGTCATCTGGAAACACCATATATTTT.